This passage covers 22 T cell receptor beta chains from one sample sequenced in a study of blood T cell repertoires in COVID-19. The method was immunoSEQ multiplex PCR; TCRdb's version includes in-frame clones alone and lacks a portion of them. The sample has 140,000 to 150,000 clones; around four fifths are singletons. Sample: peripheral blood. Receptors originate from a human donor in a cohort sampled during active COVID-19.

The chain couples TRBV6-6 to TRBJ2-7; D might be TRBD2 (6 bases). The CDR3 loop spans 13 amino acids. V gave up 7 bases and J gave up 7 bases, with 17 bases separating them. Germline lookup yields CDR1 MNHNY and CDR2 SVGAGI (reference sequence). In DNA form, the CDR3 reads TGTGCCAGCATTCGGGACTTGCCTAGAGAGCAGTACTTC. Residues: CASIRDLPREQYF.

The chain has TRBV19 and TRBJ1-4; D possibly corresponds to TRBD1 (6 bases). Looked up from germline, CDR1 is LNHDA and CDR2 is SQIVND (reference sequence). Trimming removed 4 bases from V and 8 bases from J, with 8 bases in between. The CDR3 length is 12 residues. CDR3: CASSRTEEKLFF. In nucleotides, the CDR3 is TGTGCCAGTAGTAGGACAGAGGAAAAACTGTTTTTT. The full variable domain, its missing parts supplied by reference TRBV19 and TRBJ1-4, is DGGITQSPKYLFRKEGQNVTLSCEQNLNHDAMYWYRQDPGQGLRLIYYSQIVNDFQKGDIAEGYSVSREKKESFPLTVTSAQKNPTAFYLCASSRTEEKLFFGSGTQLSVL.

The V and J genes are TRBV11-2 and TRBJ2-5, with 12 bases matching TRBD1. Germline loops: CDR1 SGHAT, CDR2 FQNNGV. V dropped 2 bases and J dropped 4; count of bases not matched to a gene: 5. This CDR3 contains 16 residues. The CDR3, as DNA: TGTGCCAGCAGCTTATTGGGACAGGGGGCCGGAGAGACCCAGTACTTC. Translating it yields CASSLLGQGAGETQYF.

J is TRBJ1-2 and V is TRBV6-1; 7 nucleotides line up with TRBD1. Germline CDR1 and CDR2: MNHNS and SASEGT. The CDR3 sequence is 18 residues long. With 0 bases clipped from V and 0 bases from J, the junction kept 10 bases outside the gene matches. In nucleotides, the CDR3 is TGTGCCAGCAGTGAAGCCAGGGGGACCGCACTCTCTAACTATGGCTACACCTTC. This translates into CASSEARGTALSNYGYTF.

The rearrangement uses TRBV24-1 and TRBJ2-3; tentative D call: TRBD2 (7 bases). Germline V gives CDR1 KGHDR, CDR2 SFDVKD. This CDR3 spans 17 amino acids. V shed 6 bases and J shed 6 bases, with 24 bases lying between them. In DNA, the CDR3 is TGTGCCACCAGTCCACTCCTTAGGGGGGGGGCCGGGGATACGCAGTATTTT. Protein: CATSPLLRGGAGDTQYF.

The chain recombines TRBV6-5 with TRBJ1-2; D gene uncertain. The V and J ends lost 2 bases and 3 bases respectively, with 13 bases between them. CDR3 length equals 15 residues. Germline lookup yields CDR1 MNHEY and CDR2 SVGAGI. Here the CDR3 DNA reads TGTGCCAGCAGTTACCTGGCCCGGCAGGACTATGGCTACACCTTC. It is translated as CASSYLARQDYGYTF.

This clone appeared once. The chain employs TRBV13 and TRBJ1-1, with D perhaps matching TRBD1 (6 bases). Germline lookup yields CDR1 PRHDT and CDR2 FYEKMQ (reference sequence). Trimming cost V 5 bases and J 6 bases, with 16 bases left between them. This CDR3 spans 14 amino acids. In DNA form, the CDR3 reads TGTGCCAGCAGCCCCCGGGACAAAGCCGCTGAAGCTTTCTTT. Translation gives CASSPRDKAAEAFF. Full variable domain (missing parts from reference TRBV13 and TRBJ1-1): AAGVIQSPRHLIKEKRETATLKCYPIPRHDTVYWYQQGPGQDPQFLISFYEKMQSDKGSIPDRFSAQQFSDYHSELNMSSLELGDSALYFCASSPRDKAAEAFFGQGTRLTVV.

CDR3 residues: CASSEAPVSYNEQFF. DNA for the CDR3: TGTGCCAGCAGTGAAGCGCCAGTCTCCTACAATGAGCAGTTCTTC. The chain combines TRBV2 with TRBJ2-1, with D uncertain. Germline-derived CDR1 and CDR2 are SNHLY and FYNNEI. With 0 bases removed from V and 0 bases from J, the gap between germline ends came to 6 bases. The CDR3 runs to 15 residues.

This chain joins TRBV28 and TRBJ1-4; D is perhaps TRBD1 (5 bases). The CDR3 runs 12 residues. CDR1 and CDR2 from the germline V gene are MDHEN and SYDVKM. The V end was cut by 8 bases, the J end by 3 bases, with 7 bases between. CDR3 in amino acids: CASGGANEKLFF. The CDR3 DNA sequence: TGTGCCAGCGGGGGGGCTAATGAAAAACTGTTTTTT.

This chain joins TRBV12-5 and TRBJ2-5; 8 bases fit TRBD1. This CDR3 spans 14 amino acids. After removal of 5 bases from V and 5 bases from J, the junction contained 7 bases not matched to a gene. Looked up from germline, CDR1 is LGHNT and CDR2 is FRNRAP. CDR3 in DNA: TGTGCTAGTGGTGACGACAGGGGACGGGAGACCCAGTACTTC. Amino acid sequence: CASGDDRGRETQYF. Combining the CDR3 with reference TRBV12-5 and TRBJ2-5 gives the whole variable domain DARVTQTPRHKVTEMGQEVTMRCQPILGHNTVFWYRQTMMQGLELLAYFRNRAPLDDSGMPKDRFSAEMPDATLATLKIQPSEPRDSAVYFCASGDDRGRETQYFGPGTRLLVL.

The rearrangement uses TRBV11-3 and TRBJ1-3; 12 positions agree with TRBD1. The CDR3 covers 15 residues. The V and J ends lost 5 bases and 6 bases, in that order; junction bases with no gene match: 5. CDR1 SGHNT and CDR2 YENEEA come from the germline V gene. The DNA for the CDR3 is TGTGCCAGCAGCCCGGGACAGGGGGCAGAAAACACCATATATTTT. Protein sequence: CASSPGQGAENTIYF. Using reference TRBV11-3 and TRBJ1-3 for the parts outside the CDR3, the full variable domain is EAGVVQSPRYKIIEKKQPVAFWCNPISGHNTLYWYLQNLGQGPELLIRYENEEAVDDSQLPKDRFSAERLKGVDSTLKIQPAELGDSAVYLCASSPGQGAENTIYFGEGSWLTVV.

This chain links TRBV2 with TRBJ1-1; perhaps TRBD1 as D (5 bases). The CDR3 consists of 14 residues. Per germline, CDR1 SNHLY and CDR2 FYNNEI. Trimming took 5 bases from V and 2 from J, leaving 12 bases between them. The CDR3 DNA reads TGTGCCAGCAGTACGGGACTCAGCAACACTGAAGCTTTCTTT. It yields the protein CASSTGLSNTEAFF.

In DNA form, the CDR3 reads TGTGCCAGCAGTGAGGGGAGGAAGGGGACTGAAGCTTTCTTT. Translation: CASSEGRKGTEAFF. The J gene is TRBJ1-1, the V gene TRBV2; perhaps TRBD1 as D (5 bases). Germline values: CDR1 SNHLY, CDR2 FYNNEI. V was cut by 3 bases and J by 5 bases, with 13 bases left in between. The CDR3 covers 14 residues.

The chain uses TRBV5-4 and TRBJ1-4; D is possibly TRBD1 (5 bases). Between the trimmed V and J ends, which lost 3 bases and 7 bases, there was a span of 13 bases. Germline V gene data show CDR1 as SGHNT and CDR2 as YYREEE (reference sequence). This CDR3 contains 14 residues. The CDR3 DNA sequence: TGTGCCAGCAGCTCGCCGGGGGAAGGTGAAAAACTGTTTTTT. Its protein product is CASSSPGEGEKLFF.

This chain joins TRBV5-6 and TRBJ2-2; 7 nucleotides match TRBD1. V shed 3 bases, J shed 3 bases, and the junction held 11 bases outside the gene matches. The CDR3 extends over 17 amino acids. Germline CDR1 SGHDT, CDR2 YYEEEE. CDR3 DNA: TGTGCCAGCAGCTCCTTTGGGGACAGACCATACACCGGGGAGCTGTTTTTT. This encodes CASSSFGDRPYTGELFF.

A single count supports this clone. The chain joins TRBV15 to TRBJ1-5, with 8 bases aligning to TRBD1. Germline CDR1 reads LNHNV; CDR2 reads YYDKDF (reference sequence). The junction had 6 bases not matched to a gene; V was cut back by 2 bases and J by 6 bases. The CDR3 spans 15 residues. DNA for the CDR3: TGTGCCACCAGCAGACCTATTGACAGGGGTCAGCCCCAGCATTTT. This sequence encodes CATSRPIDRGQPQHF.

The chain is built from TRBV25-1 and TRBJ1-2; D possibly corresponds to TRBD1 (6 bases). Germline assignment: CDR1 MGHDK and CDR2 SYGVNS. V was clipped by 5 bases and J by 8 bases, with 18 bases between them. This CDR3 spans 14 amino acids. CDR3 loop: CASSQTSGEGGYTF. The CDR3 DNA sequence: TGTGCCAGCAGTCAAACTTCAGGGGAGGGAGGCTACACCTTC.

The chain uses TRBV28 and TRBJ2-7; 11 bases are a match to TRBD1. The germline V gene has CDR1 MDHEN and CDR2 SYDVKM. V was clipped by 6 bases and J by 5 bases; unmatched bases: 15. This CDR3 is built from 17 residues. The chain's CDR3 is CASSPTKPGTGGDEQYF. The DNA of the CDR3 is TGTGCCAGCAGCCCGACTAAACCTGGGACAGGGGGAGACGAGCAGTACTTC.

The V call is TRBV4-1, the J call TRBJ2-7, with D possibly matching TRBD2 (5 bases). The germline CDR1 and CDR2 sequences are MGHRA and YSYEKL. The CDR3 loop spans 14 amino acids. V shed 0 bases and J shed 3 bases, with 9 bases lying between them. Here the CDR3 DNA reads TGCGCCAGCAGCCAAGATCATGGGAGCTACGAGCAGTACTTC. Residues: CASSQDHGSYEQYF.

The chain has TRBV4-1 and TRBJ1-5; D perhaps matches TRBD1 (5 bases). CDR1 is MGHRA and CDR2 is YSYEKL in the germline V gene. CDR3 length equals 17 residues. V was trimmed by 0 bases and J by 0 bases, leaving 12 bases between them. The CDR3 DNA is TGCGCCAGCAGCCAAGATGATGACAGCGATAGCAATCAGCCCCAGCATTTT. Its translation is CASSQDDDSDSNQPQHF.

This clone was observed once. The chain is built from TRBV4-3 and TRBJ1-2, with a tentative D call TRBD1 (6 bases). The V end lost 2 bases, the J end lost 3 bases, and 16 bases lay between the germline ends. From germline, CDR1 is LGHNA and CDR2 YSLEER. The CDR3 is 16 amino acids. In DNA, the CDR3 is TGCGCCAGCAGCCAATGGCAGGGGTCCCTACACTATGGCTACACCTTC. It translates to CASSQWQGSLHYGYTF.

This rearrangement joins TRBV28 to TRBJ1-2; D is perhaps TRBD1 (5 bases). The CDR3 totals 11 residues. Between the trimmed V and J ends, which lost 8 bases and 8 bases, there was a span of 12 bases. CDR1 is MDHEN, CDR2 SYDVKM, per germline. The CDR3 DNA follows: TGTGCCAGCCAAGGGACTAGGGGCTACACCTTC. Translating it yields CASQGTRGYTF.